Detailed here is one T cell receptor beta chain. The antigen is unknown. These data come from a study of CD8 T cells in ankylosing spondylitis. Whole-study results and caveats: Researchers reportedly found disease-linked clones significantly enriched in matched ankylosing spondylitis synovial fluid. Disease-linked clones proved CD8+ and comparatively uncommon in peripheral blood. Ankylosing spondylitis blood appeared to be characterized by a TCR beta motif of 7 to 9 highly homologous variants.

TCR beta libraries were made by quantitative 5'-RACE with molecular barcodes. Via MiXCR, TCRdb re-called the 5' RACE reads, giving one row per CDR3 protein. The data contain about 69,000 distinct CDR3 sequences, about 5.2% of them seen just once; the ten biggest clones take up approximately 2.1%. Germline values: CDR1 LGHDT, CDR2 YNNKEL (reference sequence). V shed 11 bases and J 4 bases; nucleotides not matched to a gene: 18. The length of the CDR3 is 16 residues. Sequencing input: blood, either unsorted or a sorted T cell fraction (not recorded which). V is TRBV3-1 and J is TRBJ2-3, with 7 bases identical to TRBD2. The clonotype originates from a male donor with ankylosing spondylitis or in good health (not recorded which). The CDR3 loop reads CACSLGGTEGADTQYF. For the CDR3, the DNA is TGTGCCTGCTCCCTGGGGGGGACTGAGGGTGCAGATACGCAGTATTTT.